The T cell receptor (beta chain) under discussion was sequenced for a study of blood T cell repertoires in COVID-19 (dated by TCRdb to the early 2020s). Regarding the research as a whole: The collaborator samples originated in the United States, Italy and Spain and spanned the acute and convalescent phases of COVID-19. The material from the prospective study consisted of cDNA or gDNA derived from T cells, B-cell-depleted T cells, or PBMCs. The dataset comprised deeply sampled blood TCRbeta repertoires from subjects exposed to, actively infected with, or recovered from COVID-19. The repertoires were released in a freely available public database meant as a resource for research on the immune response to SARS-CoV-2. Samples were obtained from the ongoing ImmuneRACE study (first 160 participants) and from about 1,300 subjects provided by 6 global collaborators. Sample metadata almost always included a de-identified subject ID, COVID-19 status, age in years and sex. HLA class I and class II types, where available, came from metadata supplied by the sample provider rather than from assay-based typing.

Findings and caveats that apply to the study as a whole: The quantity of clinical and demographic metadata differed by source and by participant and was supplied without curation.

The germline V gene (reference sequence) yields SGHNT for CDR1 and YYREEE for CDR2. The germline V end is reduced by 4 bases and the J end by 5 bases; junction bases left unmatched: 8. Inclusive of the bounding cysteine and phenylalanine, the CDR3 is 15 residues long. Left in the record is the CDR3 DNA by itself, 45 bases read in frame from the first base. The immunoSEQ Assay, a bias-controlled multiplex PCR, was used to amplify TCRbeta CDR3 regions from genomic DNA. Processing in the source paper ran as follows. Within the assay, amplification of reference gene primers was used to estimate how many nucleated cells each sample contained. Sequence reads were collapsed and filtered to measure the absolute abundance of every unique TCRbeta CDR3 rearrangement. For each sample, productive Simpson clonality was calculated as the square root of Simpson's diversity index over productive rearrangements. The clones in this table, taken by TCRdb from immuneACCESS, are in-frame only. Not every clone is retained; where verified, under half of the shortfall comes from an unresolved V gene, and the cause of the rest is unknown. D and trimming were read from the DNA, whereas the V and J calls and clone size are those reported in that table. This sample is represented by some 260,000 clones; around 89% of them were singletons. The ten largest clones add up to roughly 9% of the sample.

About this clone itself: Its antigen is unknown. Base qualities are not provided; no much larger clone lies one nucleotide away.

Participants in the prospective study were aged about 18 to 89 years, lived in about two dozen United States geographic areas, and enrolled through a virtual design. To assign participants to cohorts, the prospective study relied on clinical history that participants themselves reported in a screening survey and a study questionnaire. For ImmuneRACE Cohort 3, a participant was defined as recovered based on two consecutive negative NP/OP PCR tests, clearance by a healthcare professional, or resolution of symptoms. In the prospective study, whole blood, serum and a nasopharyngeal or oropharyngeal swab were collected from each participant by mobile phlebotomists. Participants in the prospective study had the option to provide additional blood draws and questionnaires over an approximately 2-month period. Prospective study blood samples were shipped either frozen or at room temperature before DNA extraction.

The sequence came from a man in his forties who had recovered from COVID-19. This sequence uses TRBV5-4 and TRBJ1-2, with 10 junctional bases fitting TRBD1. Sequencing was done on a sample of PBMCs or T cells enriched from blood (not recorded which). For the CDR3, the sequence is CASSHRTGGGYGYTF. The nucleotide sequence reads TGTGCCAGCAGCCATAGGACAGGGGGGGGTTATGGCTACACCTTC.